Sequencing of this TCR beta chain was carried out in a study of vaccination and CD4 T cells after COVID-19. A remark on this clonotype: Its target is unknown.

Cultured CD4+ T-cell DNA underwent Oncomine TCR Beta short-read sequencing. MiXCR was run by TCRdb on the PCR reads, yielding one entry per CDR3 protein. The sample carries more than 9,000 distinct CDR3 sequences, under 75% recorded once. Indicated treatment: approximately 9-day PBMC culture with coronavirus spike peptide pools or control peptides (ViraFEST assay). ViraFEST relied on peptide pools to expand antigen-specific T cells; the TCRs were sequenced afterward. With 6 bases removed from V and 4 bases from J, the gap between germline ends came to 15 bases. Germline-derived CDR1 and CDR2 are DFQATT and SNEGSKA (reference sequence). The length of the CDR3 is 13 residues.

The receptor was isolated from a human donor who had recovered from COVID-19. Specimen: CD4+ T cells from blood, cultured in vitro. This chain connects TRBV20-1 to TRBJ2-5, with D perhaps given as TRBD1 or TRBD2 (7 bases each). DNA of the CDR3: TGCAGTGCCGGGACAGCGGGGACAGAGACCCAGTACTTC. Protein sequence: CSAGTAGTETQYF.